The 23 T cell receptor beta chains below were found in one sample sequenced in a study of T-cell reconstitution after alpha-beta-depleted transplantation in children. The TCRbeta library incorporated unique molecular identifiers. From the PCR reads, TCRdb called clonotypes with MiXCR, one entry per CDR3 protein. The data contain approximately 110,000 distinct CDR3 sequences, 23% of them singletons. Sample: PBMCs, mostly from graft donor cells, taken 180 days after TCRalphabeta/CD19-depleted stem cell transplant. The source of these receptors is a male patient between 2 and 15 years old who had a stem cell transplant for chronic granulomatous disease, so the T cells may come from the graft donor.

There are a few counts of this clonotype. The V call is TRBV20-1, the J call TRBJ2-1, with D perhaps being TRBD1 or TRBD2 (5 bases each). Trimming took 0 bases from V and 9 from J, leaving 9 bases between them. The CDR3 contains 12 residues. Germline lookup yields CDR1 DFQATT and CDR2 SNEGSKA (reference sequence). CDR3 sequence: CSAREGGGEQFF. CDR3 in DNA: TGCAGTGCTAGAGAGGGTGGGGGTGAGCAGTTCTTC.

The chain carries TRBV12-3 or TRBV12-4 and TRBJ2-7, with 9 bases lining up with TRBD2. The ends lost 3 bases at V and 4 bases at J; junction bases unmatched: 4. The CDR3 spans 14 residues. The CDR3 nucleotides read TGTGCCAGCAGTTTTGGGCTAGCGGGGTACGAGCAGTACTTC. Its protein is CASSFGLAGYEQYF.

As concerns this clonotype: Just one base apart from a much larger clone, this may be a read error. The chain has TRBV5-1 and TRBJ1-2, with 10 positions matching TRBD1. CDR1 SGHRS and CDR2 YFSETQ come from the germline V gene. This CDR3 is built from 15 residues. J lost 2 bases, V lost 7 bases, and 8 bases had no gene match. The CDR3 spells CASGPPGQGNYGYTF. The CDR3 nucleotides read TGCGCCAGCGGCCCACCGGGACAGGGGAACTATGGCTACACCTTC.

This clonotype occurred many times. V and J are TRBV12-3 or TRBV12-4 and TRBJ2-5, with no clear D. The CDR3 runs to 11 residues. V dropped 3 bases and J dropped 5 bases, with 4 bases sitting between them. The CDR3 region has the DNA TGTGCCAGCAGTTTCTCGGAGACCCAGTACTTC. This encodes CASSFSETQYF.

This clonotype has ten or more counts. The chain is built from TRBV20-1 and TRBJ1-5; the match to TRBD1 covers 8 bases. V trimming: 3 bases; J trimming: 7 bases; junction bases outside the gene matches: 11. The CDR3 is made up of 15 amino acids. CDR1 is DFQATT, CDR2 SNEGSKA, per germline (reference sequence). For the CDR3, the DNA is TGCAGTGCTAGCGCTAGGACAGGGTCAAGACAGCCCCAGCATTTT. Amino acids: CSASARTGSRQPQHF.

The chain joins TRBV30 to TRBJ2-1; D tentatively reads TRBD1 or TRBD2 (6 bases each). The germline V and J ends were trimmed by 0 bases and 0 bases, with 27 bases remaining between them. Per germline, CDR1 GTSNPN and CDR2 SVGIG (reference sequence). The CDR3 is 21 amino acids. CDR3 region: CAWSVRPASPGALSSYNEQFF. In DNA, the CDR3 is TGTGCCTGGAGTGTACGCCCCGCCTCCCCGGGGGCCCTGAGCTCCTACAATGAGCAGTTCTTC.

The chain links TRBV5-6 to TRBJ2-5; tentatively, D is TRBD2 (5 bases). The CDR3 runs to 15 residues. Per germline, CDR1 SGHDT and CDR2 YYEEEE. V was shortened by 4 bases and J by 0 bases, with 13 bases between the two germline ends. The CDR3 is CASSRSSGHQETQYF. The CDR3 bases are TGTGCCAGCAGCCGATCCAGCGGTCACCAAGAGACCCAGTACTTC.

This clonotype was observed at least ten times. The genes are TRBV5-1 and TRBJ2-7; 10 positions agree with TRBD2. The CDR3 is made up of 16 amino acids. Germline values: CDR1 SGHRS, CDR2 YFSETQ. V dropped 0 bases and J dropped 0; count of bases not matched to a gene: 3. CDR3 in DNA: TGCGCCAGCAGCTTGGGGGCTAGCGGGGGCTCCTACGAGCAGTACTTC. Translating gives CASSLGASGGSYEQYF.

CDR3: CASSVASGRAYEQYF. The CDR3 coding sequence is TGTGCCAGCAGCGTAGCTAGCGGGAGGGCCTACGAGCAGTACTTC. This chain connects TRBV9 to TRBJ2-7; 12 nucleotides agree with TRBD2. With 0 bases clipped from V and 2 bases from J, the junction kept 0 bases outside the gene matches. CDR1 and CDR2 from the germline V gene are SGDLS and YYNGEE. CDR3 length equals 15 residues.

This chain connects TRBV20-1 to TRBJ2-2, with TRBD2 as a possible D gene (7 bases). Germline-derived CDR1 and CDR2 are DFQATT and SNEGSKA (reference sequence). This CDR3 is 15 amino acids long. Trimming took 6 bases from V and 0 from J, leaving 14 bases between them. CDR3: CSARRGATNTGELFF. The CDR3 nucleotides read TGCAGTGCCCGCCGGGGGGCAACGAACACCGGGGAGCTGTTTTTT.

This clonotype was picked up many times. The chain carries TRBV20-1 and TRBJ2-7; D perhaps matches TRBD2 (5 bases). V lost 6 bases and J 6 bases, leaving 12 bases between the germline ends. The CDR3 runs 11 residues. Germline V lookup: CDR1 DFQATT, CDR2 SNEGSKA (reference sequence). The CDR3 nucleotides are TGCAGTGCCAAGAGGAGCGGCGAGCAGTACTTC. Translating gives CSAKRSGEQYF.

The chain has TRBV3-1 and TRBJ2-7, with D possibly matching TRBD2 (6 bases). The CDR3 totals 14 residues. From germline, CDR1 is LGHDT and CDR2 YNNKEL (reference sequence). V dropped 3 bases and J dropped 2 bases, with 11 bases sitting between them. CDR3 sequence: CASSQGEAAYEQYF. The CDR3 DNA reads TGTGCCAGCAGCCAGGGGGAGGCGGCCTACGAGCAGTACTTC.

This clonotype is termed large. V is TRBV29-1 and J is TRBJ2-3; perhaps TRBD2 as D (5 bases). Looked up from germline, CDR1 is SQVTM and CDR2 is ANQGSEA. V lost 1 base and J 2 bases, leaving 13 bases between the germline ends. There are 15 residues in the CDR3. CDR3 sequence (DNA): TGCAGCGTTGAAGGGCAACAGCGGAACACAGATACGCAGTATTTT. This gives the protein CSVEGQQRNTDTQYF.

This clonotype was seen only once. CDR3 nucleotide sequence: TGCGCCAGCAGCTTGGATGTAGCGGGAGTAGAGGGTGAGCAGTTCTTC. This gives the protein CASSLDVAGVEGEQFF. V usage is TRBV5-1 and J usage is TRBJ2-1, with 9 bases fitting TRBD2. The V gene end was trimmed by 0 bases and the J gene end by 9 bases; junction bases not matched to a gene: 10. This CDR3 spans 16 amino acids. Germline lookup yields CDR1 SGHRS and CDR2 YFSETQ.

This clonotype was observed at least ten times. The CDR3 reads CSARDFWEDRPDTQYF. CDR3 sequence (DNA): TGCAGTGCTAGAGATTTTTGGGAGGATCGTCCTGATACGCAGTATTTT. V usage is TRBV20-1 and J usage is TRBJ2-3; perhaps TRBD2 as D (6 bases). This CDR3 has 16 amino acids. Between the trimmed V and J ends, which lost 0 bases and 6 bases, there was a span of 19 bases. Germline V gene data show CDR1 as DFQATT and CDR2 as SNEGSKA (reference sequence).

This clonotype appeared many times. The CDR3 bases are TGTGCCAGCAGGCGACAGGGAATCGACGAGCAGTTCTTC. This translates into CASRRQGIDEQFF. V and J are TRBV12-3 or TRBV12-4 and TRBJ2-1; the match to TRBD1 covers 7 bases. Trimming at V came to 6 bases and at J to 10 bases, leaving 9 bases not matched to a gene. The CDR3 runs 13 residues.

This clonotype has ten or more counts. This chain joins TRBV5-1 and TRBJ2-1; D gene uncertain. CDR3 length equals 15 residues. Germline V gene data show CDR1 as SGHRS and CDR2 as YFSETQ. V was shortened by 0 bases and J by 2 bases, with 9 bases between the two germline ends. The CDR3 DNA sequence: TGCGCCAGCAGCTTGGGAGACACCACCTACAATGAGCAGTTCTTC. Protein: CASSLGDTTYNEQFF.

The chain is built from TRBV10-2 and TRBJ2-3; 9 bases are shared with TRBD2. The CDR3 contains 14 residues. Germline V gene data show CDR1 as WSHSY and CDR2 as SAAADI. J lost 6 bases, V lost 5 bases, and 6 bases had no gene match. The CDR3 DNA reads TGCGCCAGCAGTCCCACCAGCGGGAGGGATACGCAGTATTTT. Translation: CASSPTSGRDTQYF.

This clonotype was detected a few times. V and J are TRBV12-3 or TRBV12-4 and TRBJ2-7, with no clear D. The CDR3 consists of 14 residues. Between the trimmed V and J ends, which lost 5 bases and 0 bases, there was a span of 11 bases. For the CDR3, the DNA is TGTGCCAGCAGTCTCGACCCGTCCTCCTACGAGCAGTACTTC. It is translated as CASSLDPSSYEQYF.

Sample share makes this clonotype large. This sequence joins TRBV20-1 and TRBJ2-7, with D possibly called TRBD1 or TRBD2 (5 bases each). V was trimmed by 7 bases and J by 0 bases, leaving 10 bases between them. The CDR3 covers 12 residues. CDR1 is DFQATT and CDR2 is SNEGSKA in the germline V gene (reference sequence). The CDR3 DNA is TGCAGTGTCGGGACGAGCTCCTACGAGCAGTACTTC. This gives the protein CSVGTSSYEQYF.

In this sample, this clonotype turned up once. The chain couples TRBV12-3 or TRBV12-4 to TRBJ2-5; 13 bases fit TRBD2. The V gene end was trimmed by 5 bases and the J gene end by 5 bases; junction bases not matched to a gene: 14. This CDR3 comprises 18 residues. Here the CDR3 DNA reads TGTGCCAGCAGTCGTAAGATGGGACTAGCGGGGTCATTGGAGACCCAGTACTTC. Amino acid sequence: CASSRKMGLAGSLETQYF.

The chain combines TRBV20-1 with TRBJ2-1; D perhaps matches TRBD2 (7 bases). The CDR3 runs to 14 residues. The germline V gene encodes CDR1 DFQATT and CDR2 SNEGSKA (reference sequence). V lost 6 bases and J lost 0, with 12 bases in between. The CDR3 nucleotides are TGCAGTGCGGGGGGGCTCAGCTCCTACAATGAGCAGTTCTTC. Residues: CSAGGLSSYNEQFF.

This clonotype occurred many times. The CDR3 nucleotides read TGTGCCAGCAGTCCCGGGGCGTCCACGAATGAGCAGTTCTTC. Protein product: CASSPGASTNEQFF. The chain employs TRBV6-5 and TRBJ2-1; D possibly matches TRBD1 or TRBD2 (5 bases each). This CDR3 has 14 residues. Trimming removed 5 bases at V and 7 bases at J, with 15 bases between. Germline-derived CDR1 and CDR2 are MNHEY and SVGAGI.